This TCR beta chain was sequenced during a study of immune characterization of retroperitoneal liposarcoma. The CDR3 runs 13 residues. Between the trimmed V and J ends, which lost 0 bases and 8 bases, there was a span of 8 bases. Germline assignment: CDR1 LGHNA and CDR2 YNFKEQ. One entry per CDR3 protein results from TCRdb running MiXCR on the PCR reads. The data show around 4,600 distinct CDR3 sequences, approximately 33% seen once. The chain couples TRBV4-2 to TRBJ2-1, with D unclear. What was sequenced was tumor tissue. This receptor was identified in a female donor with retroperitoneal liposarcoma. CDR3 loop: CASSQDPRDEQFF. DNA of the CDR3: TGTGCCAGCAGCCAAGATCCTAGGGATGAGCAGTTCTTC.